Sequencing of this TCR beta chain was carried out in a study of blood T cells in healthy people across ages. This CDR3 comprises 17 residues. V lost 3 bases, J lost 5 bases, and 13 bases stayed unmatched. Germline-derived CDR1 and CDR2 are MNHEY and SVGEGT. A second about 7 to 11 cycle PCR used barcoded and J-beta primers. A single record per CDR3 protein comes from TCRdb applying MiXCR to the 5' RACE reads. The data hold under 1,100,000 distinct CDR3 sequences, with about 25% observed a single time. This same sample was also part of a study on T cells of mothers and their children. As that study records: Donors comprised three healthy Caucasian mothers plus their six children.

The specimen was blood. The chain joins TRBV6-2 or TRBV6-3 to TRBJ2-1; 7 bases are a match to TRBD1. The source of this sequence is a girl aged 2 to 9 in good health. Here the CDR3 DNA reads TGTGCCAGCAGTTATTCCATCGACAGGGTCATAGACAATGAGCAGTTCTTC. Its translation is CASSYSIDRVIDNEQFF.